This T cell receptor beta chain is drawn from a study of OX40 agonist ivuxolimab in advanced cancers. At the level of the study: Eligibility rules accepted prior anti-PD-1, anti-PD-L1 or anti-CTLA-4 therapy, and around 40% had some.

The sampling schedule covered blood at baseline, cycle 4 day 1, and cycle 7 day 1. The V gene end was trimmed by 0 bases and the J gene end by 9 bases; junction bases not matched to a gene: 6. CDR3 length equals 15 residues. The germline gives CDR1 SGDLS, CDR2 YYNGEE. Repertoires were generated with immunoSEQ multiplex PCR, while TCRdb's copy carries only in-frame clones and drops some. The sample lists 98,000 or so clones, approximately 91% occurring once. Points from the study as a whole: With doses of 0.1 to 3.0 mg/kg, CD4+ and CD8+ blood T cells had undergone clonal expansion by week 6. Antigen targets of the expanded peripheral T cells went undetermined.

As regards this clone: Its antigen is still unknown.

Sequencing used CD4+ or CD8+ T cells sorted from blood, obtained in a trial of the OX40 agonist ivuxolimab. The chain carries TRBV9 and TRBJ1-3, with TRBD1 matching over 10 bases. The clonotype originates from an adult with an advanced solid tumor such as melanoma, head and neck, liver or kidney cancer. CDR3 in DNA: TGTGCCAGCAGCGTAGAGACAGGGGGCTATACCACCATATATTTT. Its protein product is CASSVETGGYTTIYF.